This T cell receptor beta chain was sequenced during a study of regulatory T cells in long-lasting Graves disease. Time point described: newly diagnosed GD, antithyroid drugs for less than 3 months. Researchers made the TCR library from RNA that was extracted from PBMCs. Germline V gene sequence: CDR1 SNHLY, CDR2 FYNNEI. CDR3 length: 13 residues. The V end lost 4 bases, the J end lost 7 bases, and 11 bases lay between the germline ends. The table lists this clonotype with many counts. Investigators prepared the TCR beta libraries by applying iRepertoire HTBI primers and Arm-PCR of CDR3 regions. Each CDR3 protein is one row after TCRdb ran MiXCR on the multiplex PCR reads. The data show some 250,000 distinct CDR3 sequences, about 18% seen once. Another study also made use of these data, one on T cells in Graves' hyperthyroidism and ophthalmopathy. That report notes: HTBI primers were employed in a first-round RT-PCR of the TCR CDR3.

J is TRBJ1-5 and V is TRBV2, with a tentative D call TRBD1 (5 bases). This TCR derives from a woman in her twenties or thirties with Graves disease. Material: peripheral blood mononuclear cells (PBMCs), obtained at new diagnosis, from a patient treated with antithyroid drugs. CDR3 loop: CASSADRYQPQHF. In DNA form, the CDR3 reads TGTGCCAGCAGTGCCGACAGATACCAGCCCCAGCATTTT.